Detailed here is one TCR beta chain. Its antigen is not identified. This entry belongs to a study of long-term antiretroviral therapy in people with HIV. Findings and caveats of the study: The repertoire was dominated at all time points by clones expanded before ART. Controls had broader CDR3 length ranges than HIV repertoires did. In samples taken after ART, diversity increased but remained below transplant donor control levels.

CDR1 and CDR2 from the germline V gene are MDHEN and SYDVKM. The CDR3 sequence is 16 residues long. Trimming removed 4 bases from V and 2 bases from J; junction bases left unmatched: 10. The assay, immunoSEQ v3.0, was run at survey level. What sequencing targeted per sample was about 35,000-55,000 T-cell genomes. The table came from immunoSEQ multiplex PCR; TCRdb's copy has only in-frame clones and leaves some out. The sample carries about 32,000 clones, approximately 85% recorded once. The receptor was derived from a young man with HIV. Material: unsorted PBMCs, obtained about 3.4 years after starting antiretroviral therapy. The chain links TRBV28 to TRBJ2-7; 8 bases agree with TRBD1. The DNA of the CDR3 is TGTGCCAGCAGTTCAGGACGAAGGACAGGGACCTACGAGCAGTACTTC. Its protein product is CASSSGRRTGTYEQYF.